The clone carrying this TCR beta chain was counted between two and nine times. Its antigen is not known. Primers: 60 Vbeta forward and 13 Jbeta reverse. Sequencing was performed with immunoSEQ multiplex PCR; in TCRdb, only in-frame clones are kept and a portion is missing. The table lists approximately 150,000 clones, approximately 80% of them singletons. This sample was included in a study of cytomegalovirus exposure and HLA in healthy donors. Findings and caveats of the study: With later analysis, a missense DCLRE1C variant became linked to TCR beta V- and J-gene trimming.

After removal of 1 base from V and 5 bases from J, the junction contained 7 bases not matched to a gene. This CDR3 contains 17 residues. Germline CDR1 reads LNHDA; CDR2 reads SQIVND (reference sequence). The chain recombines TRBV19 with TRBJ2-2; 10 bases line up with TRBD1. The sample taken for sequencing was PBMCs. This TCR derives from a woman in her thirties or forties in good health and CMV-seropositive. The CDR3 is CASSIGGAGQGTGELFF. The DNA of the CDR3 is TGTGCCAGTAGTATAGGCGGCGCGGGACAGGGGACCGGGGAGCTGTTTTTT.